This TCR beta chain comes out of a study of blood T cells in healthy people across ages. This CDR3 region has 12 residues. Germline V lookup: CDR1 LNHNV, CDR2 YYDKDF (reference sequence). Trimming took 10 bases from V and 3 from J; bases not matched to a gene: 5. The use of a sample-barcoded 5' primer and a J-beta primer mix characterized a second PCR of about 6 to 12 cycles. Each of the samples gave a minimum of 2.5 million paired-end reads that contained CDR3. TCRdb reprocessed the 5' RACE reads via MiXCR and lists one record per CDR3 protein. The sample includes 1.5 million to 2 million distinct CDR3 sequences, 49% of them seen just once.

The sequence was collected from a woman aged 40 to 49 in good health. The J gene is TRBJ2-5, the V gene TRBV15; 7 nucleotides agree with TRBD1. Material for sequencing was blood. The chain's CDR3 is CAIRDRKETQYF. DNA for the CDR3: TGTGCCATCCGGGACAGAAAAGAGACCCAGTACTTC.